These 18 T cell receptor beta chains share one sample of origin, sequenced in a study of T-cell reconstitution after alpha-beta-depleted transplantation in children. The TCRbeta library incorporated unique molecular identifiers. Via MiXCR, TCRdb re-called the PCR reads, giving one row per CDR3 protein. The sample holds approximately 400,000 distinct CDR3 sequences, around 9.9% seen once. This sample comprised PBMCs from the stem cell graft donor, obtained from the stem cell graft. The receptors were gathered from a human donor who donated a stem cell graft to a child with acute myeloid leukemia.

J is TRBJ1-4 and V is TRBV5-1, with D unclear. CDR3 length equals 13 residues. V dropped 6 bases and J dropped 3 bases, with 9 bases sitting between them. Germline V gives CDR1 SGHRS, CDR2 YFSETQ. Written as DNA, the CDR3 is TGCGCCAGCAAAGGACGGTCTAATGAAAAACTGTTTTTT. Its protein is CASKGRSNEKLFF.

This clonotype was found a few times. The V gene is TRBV7-8, the J gene TRBJ2-2, with 15 positions matching TRBD2. J lost 0 bases, V lost 4 bases, and 6 bases had no gene match. CDR3 length: 19 residues. Germline V lookup: CDR1 SGHVS, CDR2 FQNEAQ. CDR3 residues: CASSSPGLAGGTNTGELFF. Written as DNA, the CDR3 is TGTGCCAGCAGCTCCCCGGGACTAGCGGGGGGTACGAACACCGGGGAGCTGTTTTTT.

This clonotype has just a few counts. V is TRBV20-1 and J is TRBJ1-5, with TRBD1 matching over 9 bases. V shed 1 base and J 7 bases; nucleotides not matched to a gene: 2. This CDR3 is 13 amino acids long. Germline CDR1 reads DFQATT; CDR2 reads SNEGSKA (reference sequence). CDR3 nucleotide sequence: TGCAGTGCTAGAGTTGACAGGGGGCAGCCCCAGCATTTT. This gives the protein CSARVDRGQPQHF.

This clonotype is labeled as medium-sized. The gene calls are TRBV12-3 or TRBV12-4 and TRBJ2-7; unclear D gene. Between the trimmed V and J ends, which lost 5 bases and 2 bases, there was a span of 10 bases. The CDR3 sequence is 13 residues long. The CDR3 nucleotides are TGTGCCAGCAGTCGGACGTATACCTACGAGCAGTACTTC. Translated: CASSRTYTYEQYF.

Turning to this clonotype: Germline and junction disagree at one end, which may indicate a read error. The V gene is TRBV16, the J gene TRBJ1-2, with 7 bases that match TRBD1. Per the germline V gene, CDR1 is KGHSY and CDR2 is FQNENV. The CDR3 is made up of 16 amino acids. The DNA of the CDR3 is TGTGCCATCAGCTCCTCCGGACAGGCCCTAAACTATGGCTACACCTTC. As protein: CAISSSGQALNYGYTF. The full variable domain, its missing parts supplied by reference TRBV16 and TRBJ1-2, is GEEVAQTPKHLVRGEGQKAKLYCAPIKGHSYVFWYQQVLKNEFKFLISFQNENVFDETGMPKERFSAKCLPNSPCSLEIQATKLEDSAVYFCAISSSGQALNYGYTFGSGTRLTVV.

This clonotype was counted many times. This chain connects TRBV9 to TRBJ2-2, with a weak D call TRBD1 (6 bases). Germline V gives CDR1 SGDLS, CDR2 YYNGEE. V shed 0 bases and J shed 3 bases, with 9 bases lying between them. The length of the CDR3 is 15 residues. CDR3 amino acids: CASSVVAGDTGELFF. CDR3 DNA sequence: TGTGCCAGCAGCGTAGTGGCAGGGGACACCGGGGAGCTGTTTTTT.

The rearrangement joins TRBV30 to TRBJ1-1; no reliable D call. The CDR3 has 11 amino acids. The germline V gene has CDR1 GTSNPN and CDR2 SVGIG (reference sequence). V was trimmed by 6 bases and J by 5 bases, leaving 10 bases between them. This chain's CDR3 is CACLPRTEAFF. The CDR3 DNA sequence: TGTGCCTGCCTCCCTAGGACTGAAGCTTTCTTT.

The chain combines TRBV7-2 with TRBJ2-1; 10 bases fit TRBD1. V lost 2 bases, J lost 4 bases, and 5 bases stayed unmatched. CDR1 SGHTA and CDR2 FQGNSA come from the germline V gene. This CDR3 comprises 16 residues. The CDR3 loop is CASSLKGTGVYNEQFF. CDR3 nucleotide sequence: TGTGCCAGCAGCTTAAAGGGGACAGGGGTTTACAATGAGCAGTTCTTC.

V is TRBV4-2 and J is TRBJ2-2; 12 positions agree with TRBD2. Germline V lookup: CDR1 LGHNA, CDR2 YNFKEQ. The CDR3 extends over 17 amino acids. Trimming cost V 0 bases and J 4 bases; bases outside gene matches: 3. CDR3 region: CASSQDRLAGATGELFF. The CDR3 DNA follows: TGTGCCAGCAGCCAAGATCGACTAGCGGGGGCCACCGGGGAGCTGTTTTTT.

This clonotype was detected ten times or more. The chain combines TRBV12-3 or TRBV12-4 with TRBJ2-7; D possibly matches TRBD1 or TRBD2 (6 bases each). Trimming removed 3 bases from V and 2 bases from J, with 11 bases in between. The CDR3 runs to 14 residues. CDR3 bases: TGTGCCAGCAGTTTGTCGGGGGCCCCCTACGAGCAGTACTTC. It encodes CASSLSGAPYEQYF.

The rearrangement uses TRBV19 and TRBJ2-7, with 9 bases identical to TRBD2. The germline gives CDR1 LNHDA, CDR2 SQIVND (reference sequence). V gave up 10 bases and J gave up 0 bases; unmatched junction bases: 19. The CDR3 extends over 18 amino acids. CDR3 coding DNA: TGTGCCACAAGTTGGAGCCTGACTAGCGGAAAGACCTCCTACGAGCAGTACTTC. Its translation: CATSWSLTSGKTSYEQYF. Supplemented by reference TRBV19 and TRBJ2-7, the full variable domain reads DGGITQSPKYLFRKEGQNVTLSCEQNLNHDAMYWYRQDPGQGLRLIYYSQIVNDFQKGDIAEGYSVSREKKESFPLTVTSAQKNPTAFYLCATSWSLTSGKTSYEQYFGPGTRLTVT.

This clonotype appeared a few times. V is TRBV7-2 and J is TRBJ2-3, with D possibly TRBD2 on 6 matching bases. Trimming cost V 3 bases and J 0 bases, with 19 bases left between them. The CDR3 totals 18 residues. Germline CDR1 SGHTA, CDR2 FQGNSA. In DNA form, the CDR3 reads TGTGCCAGCAGCTTCGCCTTCATCGGGACTTCTAGCACAGATACGCAGTATTTT. Protein: CASSFAFIGTSSTDTQYF.

This clonotype occurred many times. This rearrangement joins TRBV12-3 or TRBV12-4 to TRBJ1-2; 11 bases are shared with TRBD1. The ends lost 5 bases at V and 4 bases at J; junction bases unmatched: 9. The CDR3 consists of 16 residues. The DNA for the CDR3 is TGTGCCAGCAGTCCCACCGGACAGGGGGCATCCTATGGCTACACCTTC. This translates into CASSPTGQGASYGYTF.

The chain is built from TRBV12-3 or TRBV12-4 and TRBJ2-2; D ambiguous. The CDR3 contains 15 residues. The V end lost 8 bases, the J end lost 5 bases, and 18 bases lay between the germline ends. The CDR3: CASLSQIGPTGELFF. The CDR3 nucleotides read TGTGCCAGCCTATCCCAGATTGGGCCGACCGGGGAGCTGTTTTTT.

The CDR3: CASTTMGPVDEQYF. CDR3 nucleotide sequence: TGTGCCAGCACCACCATGGGCCCAGTGGACGAGCAGTACTTC. V is TRBV12-3 or TRBV12-4 and J is TRBJ2-7; D is ambiguous. This CDR3 comprises 14 residues. V shed 7 bases and J shed 5 bases, with 18 bases lying between them.

The chain couples TRBV11-2 to TRBJ2-7, with D perhaps TRBD1 (6 bases). CDR1 SGHAT and CDR2 FQNNGV come from the germline V gene. The V gene lost 5 bases and the J gene lost 1 base, with 15 bases spanning the gap. The CDR3 spans 15 residues. CDR3 region: CASSRDRIVSYEQYF. The CDR3 DNA sequence: TGTGCCAGCAGCCGAGACAGGATAGTATCCTACGAGCAGTACTTC.

The rearrangement links TRBV20-1 to TRBJ2-2; 8 bases agree with TRBD1. The CDR3 extends over 14 amino acids. V dropped 4 bases and J dropped 6; count of bases not matched to a gene: 7. The germline V gene has CDR1 DFQATT and CDR2 SNEGSKA (reference sequence). The CDR3 loop reads CSAIGQGASGELFF. DNA of the CDR3: TGCAGTGCTATCGGGCAGGGGGCGTCCGGGGAGCTGTTTTTT.

The chain is built from TRBV2 and TRBJ1-2, with D unclear. The CDR3 is 12 residues long. With 6 bases removed from V and 7 bases from J, the gap between germline ends came to 12 bases. CDR1 and CDR2 (germline): SNHLY, FYNNEI. CDR3 nucleotides: TGTGCCAGCAGCGCGAGGAATGGTGGCTACACCTTC. It specifies CASSARNGGYTF.